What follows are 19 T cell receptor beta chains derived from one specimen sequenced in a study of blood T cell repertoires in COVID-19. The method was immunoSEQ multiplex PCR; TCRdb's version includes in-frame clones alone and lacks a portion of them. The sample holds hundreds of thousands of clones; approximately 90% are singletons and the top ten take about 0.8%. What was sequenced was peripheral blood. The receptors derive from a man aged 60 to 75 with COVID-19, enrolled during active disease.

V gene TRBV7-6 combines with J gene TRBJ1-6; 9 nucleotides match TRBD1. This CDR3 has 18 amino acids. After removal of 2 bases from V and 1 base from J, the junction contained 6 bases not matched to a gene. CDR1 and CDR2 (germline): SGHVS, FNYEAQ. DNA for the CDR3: TGTGCCAGCAGCTTACGGGACAGGGCGAAGTCCTATAATTCACCCCTCCACTTT. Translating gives CASSLRDRAKSYNSPLHF.

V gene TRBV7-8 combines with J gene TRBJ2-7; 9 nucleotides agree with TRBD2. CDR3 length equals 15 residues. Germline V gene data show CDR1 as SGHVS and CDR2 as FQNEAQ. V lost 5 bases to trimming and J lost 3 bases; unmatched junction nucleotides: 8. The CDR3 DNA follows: TGTGCCAGCAGCCCTACGGGACTAGCTGGCTACGAGCAGTACTTC. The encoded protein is CASSPTGLAGYEQYF.

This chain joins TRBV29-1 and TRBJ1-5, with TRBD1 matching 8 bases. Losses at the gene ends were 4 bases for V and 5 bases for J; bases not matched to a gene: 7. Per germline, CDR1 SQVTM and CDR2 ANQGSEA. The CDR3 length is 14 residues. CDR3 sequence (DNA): TGCAGCGTTGTCGTGACAGGGGTAGATCAGCCCCAGCATTTT. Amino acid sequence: CSVVVTGVDQPQHF.

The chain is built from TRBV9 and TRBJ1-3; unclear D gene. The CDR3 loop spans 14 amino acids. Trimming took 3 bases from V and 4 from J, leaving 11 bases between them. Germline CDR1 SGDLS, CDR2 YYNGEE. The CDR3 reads CASSAIPKGNTIYF. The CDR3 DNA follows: TGTGCCAGCAGCGCTATCCCAAAGGGAAACACCATATATTTT.

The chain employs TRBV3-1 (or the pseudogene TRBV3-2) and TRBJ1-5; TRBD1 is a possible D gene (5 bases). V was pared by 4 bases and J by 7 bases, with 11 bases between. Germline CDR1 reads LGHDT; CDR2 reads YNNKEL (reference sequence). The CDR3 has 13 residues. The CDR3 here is CASSRTGNQPQHF. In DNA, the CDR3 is TGTGCCAGCAGCCGAACAGGAAACCAGCCCCAGCATTTT.

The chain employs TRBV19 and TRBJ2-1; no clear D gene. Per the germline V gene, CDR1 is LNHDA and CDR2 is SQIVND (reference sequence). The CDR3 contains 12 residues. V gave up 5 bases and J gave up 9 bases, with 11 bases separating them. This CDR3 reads CASSPSIGEQFF. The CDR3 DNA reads TGTGCCAGTAGTCCTAGTATTGGTGAGCAGTTCTTC.

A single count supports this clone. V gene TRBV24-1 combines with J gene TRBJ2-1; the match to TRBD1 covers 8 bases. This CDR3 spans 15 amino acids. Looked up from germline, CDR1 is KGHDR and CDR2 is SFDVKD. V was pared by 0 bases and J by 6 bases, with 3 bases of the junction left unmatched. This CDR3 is CATSDLATGGNEQFF. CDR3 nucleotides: TGTGCCACCAGTGATTTGGCCACAGGGGGCAATGAGCAGTTCTTC.

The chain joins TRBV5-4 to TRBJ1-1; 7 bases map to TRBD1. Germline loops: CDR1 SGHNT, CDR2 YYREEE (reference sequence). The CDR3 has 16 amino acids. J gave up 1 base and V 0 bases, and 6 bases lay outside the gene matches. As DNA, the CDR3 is TGTGCCAGCAGCTTGGAGGACAGGCTGGGGAACACTGAAGCTTTCTTT. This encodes CASSLEDRLGNTEAFF.

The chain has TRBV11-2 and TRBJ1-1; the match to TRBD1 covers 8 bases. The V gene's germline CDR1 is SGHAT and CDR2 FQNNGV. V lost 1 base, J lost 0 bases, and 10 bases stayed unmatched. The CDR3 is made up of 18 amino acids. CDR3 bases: TGTGCCAGCAGCTTAGTTCGCAGGGGGCTTAAAATGAACACTGAAGCTTTCTTT. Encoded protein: CASSLVRRGLKMNTEAFF.

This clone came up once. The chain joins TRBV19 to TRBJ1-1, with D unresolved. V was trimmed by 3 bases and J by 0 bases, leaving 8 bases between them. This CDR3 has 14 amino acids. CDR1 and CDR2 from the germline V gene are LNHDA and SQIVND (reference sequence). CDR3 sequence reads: CASSIGNMNTEAFF. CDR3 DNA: TGTGCCAGTAGTATCGGGAACATGAACACTGAAGCTTTCTTT.

The CDR3 nucleotides are TGTGCCAGCAGCCGTGCGGGAATGGGGACCGGGGAGCTGTTTTTT. This sequence encodes CASSRAGMGTGELFF. V usage is TRBV6-5 and J usage is TRBJ2-2; possible D gene TRBD2, 6 bases. Germline CDR1 reads MNHEY; CDR2 reads SVGAGI. V was clipped by 6 bases and J by 5 bases, with 16 bases between them. The CDR3 loop spans 15 amino acids.

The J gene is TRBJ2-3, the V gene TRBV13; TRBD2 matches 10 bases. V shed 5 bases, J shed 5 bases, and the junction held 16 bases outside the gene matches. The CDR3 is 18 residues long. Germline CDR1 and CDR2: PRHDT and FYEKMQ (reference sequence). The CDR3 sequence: CASSRPGTSGGAGDTQYF. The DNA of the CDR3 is TGTGCCAGCAGCCGACCCGGAACAAGCGGGGGGGCGGGAGATACGCAGTATTTT.

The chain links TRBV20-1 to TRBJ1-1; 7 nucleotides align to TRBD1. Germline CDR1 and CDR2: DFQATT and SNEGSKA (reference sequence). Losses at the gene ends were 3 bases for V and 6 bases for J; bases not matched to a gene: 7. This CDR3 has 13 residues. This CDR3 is CSASRDRSAEAFF. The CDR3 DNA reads TGCAGTGCTAGTCGGGACAGATCGGCTGAAGCTTTCTTT.

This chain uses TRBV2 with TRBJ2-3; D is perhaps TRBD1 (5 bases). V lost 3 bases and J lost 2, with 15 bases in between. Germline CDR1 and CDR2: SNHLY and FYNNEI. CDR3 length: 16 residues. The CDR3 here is CASSDPRAPYTDTQYF. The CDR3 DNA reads TGTGCCAGCAGTGACCCCAGGGCTCCATACACAGATACGCAGTATTTT. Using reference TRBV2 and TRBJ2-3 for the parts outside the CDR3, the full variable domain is EPEVTQTPSHQVTQMGQEVILRCVPISNHLYFYWYRQILGQKVEFLVSFYNNEISEKSEIFDDQFSVERPDGSNFTLKIRSTKLEDSAMYFCASSDPRAPYTDTQYFGPGTRLTVL.

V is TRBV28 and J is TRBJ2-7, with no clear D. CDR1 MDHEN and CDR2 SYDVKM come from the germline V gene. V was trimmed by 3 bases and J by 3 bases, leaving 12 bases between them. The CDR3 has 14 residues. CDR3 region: CASSFEALIYEQYF. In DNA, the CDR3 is TGTGCCAGCAGTTTTGAGGCACTAATCTACGAGCAGTACTTC. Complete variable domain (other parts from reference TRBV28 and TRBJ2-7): DVKVTQSSRYLVKRTGEKVFLECVQDMDHENMFWYRQDPGLGLRLIYFSYDVKMKEKGDIPEGYSVSREKKERFSLILESASTNQTSMYLCASSFEALIYEQYFGPGTRLTVT.

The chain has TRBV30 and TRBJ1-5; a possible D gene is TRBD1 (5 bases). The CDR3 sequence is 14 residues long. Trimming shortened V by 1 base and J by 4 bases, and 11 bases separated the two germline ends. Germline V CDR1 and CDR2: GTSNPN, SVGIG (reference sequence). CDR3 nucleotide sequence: TGTGCCTGGAGTGCAGGACACAATAATCAGCCCCAGCATTTT. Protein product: CAWSAGHNNQPQHF.

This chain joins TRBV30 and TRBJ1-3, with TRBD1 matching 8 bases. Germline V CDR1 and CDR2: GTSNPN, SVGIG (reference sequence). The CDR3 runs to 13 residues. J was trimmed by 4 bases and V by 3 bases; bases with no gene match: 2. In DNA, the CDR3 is TGTGCCTGGAGACAGGGGGTCGGAAACACCATATATTTT. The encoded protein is CAWRQGVGNTIYF.

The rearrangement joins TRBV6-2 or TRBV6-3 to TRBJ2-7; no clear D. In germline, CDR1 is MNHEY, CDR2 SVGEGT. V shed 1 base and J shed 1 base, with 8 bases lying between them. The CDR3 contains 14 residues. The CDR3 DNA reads TGTGCCAGCAGTTACTTCGAGGAGTCCTACGAGCAGTACTTC. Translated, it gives CASSYFEESYEQYF.

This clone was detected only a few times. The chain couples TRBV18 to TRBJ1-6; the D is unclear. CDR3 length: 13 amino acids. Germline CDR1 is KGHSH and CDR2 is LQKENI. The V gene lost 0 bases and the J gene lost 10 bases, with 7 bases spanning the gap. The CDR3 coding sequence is TGTGCCAGCTCACCACCTTACAGCTCACCCCTCCACTTT. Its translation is CASSPPYSSPLHF.